This entry lists 28 T cell receptor beta chains sequenced from one sample in a study of chemoradiotherapy in HPV16-positive cancers. The repertoire was sequenced with immunoSEQ multiplex PCR; TCRdb's copy has only in-frame clones and lacks some. The table has over 10,000 clones, 60% to 75% seen once. The sample was taken from a patient who underwent chemoradiotherapy. These receptors all stem from a human donor with HPV-associated anogenital cancer.

This chain connects TRBV7-3 to TRBJ2-1, with 13 bases lining up with TRBD2. Germline V gene lookup returns CDR1 SGHTA and CDR2 FQGTGA. The CDR3 contains 16 residues. The V gene end was trimmed by 5 bases and the J gene end by 5 bases; junction bases not matched to a gene: 6. The CDR3 DNA reads TGTGCCAGCAGCGAGACGGGACTAGCGGGGAACAATGAGCAGTTCTTC. Its translation: CASSETGLAGNNEQFF.

The V gene is TRBV6-1, the J gene TRBJ1-4; D gene unclear. Germline V gives CDR1 MNHNS, CDR2 SASEGT. Trimming took 5 bases from V and 7 from J, leaving 11 bases between them. The CDR3 consists of 13 residues. The DNA of the CDR3 is TGTGCCAGCAGTTTCAACTTAGGTGAAAAACTGTTTTTT. This sequence encodes CASSFNLGEKLFF.

This clone is a singleton in its sample. The chain joins TRBV4-1 to TRBJ2-7, with 10 bases lining up with TRBD2. The CDR3 sequence is 14 residues long. The ends lost 6 bases at V and 4 bases at J; junction bases unmatched: 6. The V gene's germline CDR1 is MGHRA and CDR2 YSYEKL. This CDR3 is CASSLTSGTYEQYF. The CDR3 DNA sequence: TGCGCCAGCAGTCTCACTAGCGGGACGTACGAGCAGTACTTC.

This chain uses TRBV7-2 with TRBJ2-3; D remains unclear. The V gene lost 4 bases and the J gene lost 2 bases, with 10 bases spanning the gap. CDR1 and CDR2 (germline): SGHTA, FQGNSA. The CDR3 spans 14 residues. The CDR3 bases are TGTGCCAGCAGCTCGTTGGCTTACACAGATACGCAGTATTTT. Amino acid sequence: CASSSLAYTDTQYF.

V gene TRBV7-3 combines with J gene TRBJ2-3; 9 bases fit TRBD2. The CDR3 has 16 amino acids. Looked up from germline, CDR1 is SGHTA and CDR2 is FQGTGA. The V gene end was trimmed by 0 bases and the J gene end by 5 bases; junction bases not matched to a gene: 6. The CDR3: CASSLTAGGHGDTQYF. CDR3 coding DNA: TGTGCCAGCAGCTTAACGGCGGGAGGGCATGGAGATACGCAGTATTTT.

J is TRBJ1-2 and V is TRBV29-1; D might be TRBD1 (5 bases). The CDR3 runs to 12 residues. Germline lookup yields CDR1 SQVTM and CDR2 ANQGSEA. V was trimmed by 7 bases and J by 5 bases, leaving 14 bases between them. The CDR3 sequence: CSGGTGAYGYTF. The CDR3 DNA sequence: TGCAGCGGAGGGACCGGCGCTTATGGCTACACCTTC.

The rearrangement uses TRBV5-4 and TRBJ2-1; tentative D call: TRBD2 (6 bases). V lost 2 bases to trimming and J lost 2 bases, with 11 bases between them. Per the germline V gene, CDR1 is SGHNT and CDR2 is YYREEE (reference sequence). The CDR3 spans 15 residues. The CDR3 loop reads CASSLGGATYNEQFF. CDR3 nucleotides: TGTGCCAGCAGCTTAGGAGGGGCGACCTACAATGAGCAGTTCTTC.

V usage is TRBV19 and J usage is TRBJ2-7; TRBD1 aligns across 7 bases. There are 13 residues in the CDR3. The V and J ends lost 4 bases and 5 bases, in that order; junction bases with no gene match: 5. The germline gives CDR1 LNHDA, CDR2 SQIVND (reference sequence). The CDR3 reads CASSTDGQDEQYF. CDR3 DNA sequence: TGTGCCAGTAGTACCGATGGACAGGACGAGCAGTACTTC.

This CDR3 is CASRGGIAGMNEQFF. CDR3 DNA: TGTGCCAGCAGGGGGGGCATAGCGGGAATGAATGAGCAGTTCTTC. The chain has TRBV7-9 and TRBJ2-1; 8 nucleotides agree with TRBD2. With 6 bases clipped from V and 7 bases from J, the junction kept 11 bases outside the gene matches. The CDR3 covers 15 residues. The germline gives CDR1 SEHNR, CDR2 FQNEAQ (reference sequence). The variable domain in full, with the rest retrieved from reference TRBV7-9 and TRBJ2-1, is DTGVSQNPRHKITKRGQNVTFRCDPISEHNRLYWYRQTLGQGPEFLTYFQNEAQLEKSRLLSDRFSAERPKGSFSTLEIQRTEQGDSAMYLCASRGGIAGMNEQFFGPGTRLTVL.

The chain joins TRBV15 to TRBJ1-5; D not resolved. V was cut by 1 base and J by 0 bases, with 7 bases left in between. Germline CDR1 LNHNV, CDR2 YYDKDF (reference sequence). There are 15 residues in the CDR3. The CDR3 region has the DNA TGTGCCACCAGCAGAGTGGCGGTTAGCAATCAGCCCCAGCATTTT. This encodes CATSRVAVSNQPQHF.

The rearrangement links TRBV4-3 to TRBJ2-1; D gene unclear. The CDR3 length is 18 residues. CDR1 is LGHNA and CDR2 is YSLEER in the germline V gene. V shed 0 bases and J shed 0 bases, with 15 bases lying between them. CDR3 protein: CASSQDSSDFLSYNEQFF. The CDR3 bases are TGCGCCAGCAGCCAAGATAGTTCCGACTTCCTCTCCTACAATGAGCAGTTCTTC.

This chain uses TRBV7-6 with TRBJ1-1, with D hard to call. Trimming left V 5 bases short and J 1 base short, with 11 bases between. This CDR3 spans 14 amino acids. Germline V gene lookup returns CDR1 SGHVS and CDR2 FNYEAQ. The CDR3 nucleotides read TGTGCCAGCAGCCGATACGAGAAGAACACTGAAGCTTTCTTT. Residues: CASSRYEKNTEAFF.

A few counts support this clone. The chain joins TRBV2 to TRBJ2-7, with 7 bases aligning to TRBD2. The germline V gene encodes CDR1 SNHLY and CDR2 FYNNEI. This CDR3 contains 15 residues. J gave up 1 base and V 2 bases, and 5 bases lay outside the gene matches. The CDR3 spells CASSESRGSSYEQYF. The CDR3 DNA sequence: TGTGCCAGCAGTGAAAGTCGCGGGAGTTCCTACGAGCAGTACTTC.

The V call is TRBV2, the J call TRBJ2-1, with a weak D call TRBD2 (6 bases). Trimming took off 4 bases at V and 9 bases at J, with 13 bases between the two ends. Germline lookup yields CDR1 SNHLY and CDR2 FYNNEI. The CDR3 is 13 residues long. The CDR3 DNA reads as TGTGCCAGCAGTGCGCGGGGAGTAGGTGAGCAGTTCTTC. It encodes CASSARGVGEQFF.

The chain is built from TRBV7-6 and TRBJ2-1, with TRBD1 matching 9 bases. Germline-derived CDR1 and CDR2 are SGHVS and FNYEAQ. The J segment lost 8 bases and the V segment lost 4 bases, leaving 12 bases of the junction unmatched. CDR3 size: 16 residues. CDR3 region: CASSSPPGQGHDEQFF. The CDR3 DNA reads TGTGCCAGCAGCTCCCCCCCGGGACAGGGACACGATGAGCAGTTCTTC.

V is TRBV7-9 and J is TRBJ2-7; unclear D gene. The CDR3 sequence is 14 residues long. Trimming cost V 5 bases and J 2 bases, with 13 bases left between them. The germline V gene has CDR1 SEHNR and CDR2 FQNEAQ (reference sequence). CDR3 bases: TGTGCCAGCAGCGTCAGAGGATTGGCCTACGAGCAGTACTTC. Encoded protein: CASSVRGLAYEQYF.

The rearrangement links TRBV5-1 to TRBJ1-3, with D perhaps TRBD1 (5 bases). The V end was cut by 4 bases, the J end by 0 bases, with 8 bases between. The CDR3 extends over 14 amino acids. The germline CDR1 and CDR2 sequences are SGHRS and YFSETQ. The CDR3 DNA is TGCGCCAGCAGCCCAGGGCTCTCTGGAAACACCATATATTTT. This translates into CASSPGLSGNTIYF.

The chain has TRBV29-1 and TRBJ1-1; D gene ambiguous. This CDR3 is built from 11 residues. CDR1 and CDR2 from the germline V gene are SQVTM and ANQGSEA. The chain's CDR3 is CRGVKGTEAFF. The CDR3 DNA sequence: TGCCGTGGGGTTAAGGGCACTGAAGCTTTCTTT.

This chain joins TRBV30 and TRBJ1-1; 7 nucleotides match TRBD1. Germline CDR1 and CDR2: GTSNPN and SVGIG (reference sequence). J lost 6 bases, V lost 8 bases, and 6 bases had no gene match. The CDR3 is made up of 11 amino acids. The CDR3 sequence: CAGTATSEAFF. In DNA, the CDR3 is TGTGCCGGGACAGCGACTTCTGAAGCTTTCTTT.

J is TRBJ2-1 and V is TRBV4-3, with D possibly being TRBD2 (5 bases). CDR3 length: 16 residues. Germline loops: CDR1 LGHNA, CDR2 YSLEER. V was cut by 0 bases and J by 6 bases, with 15 bases left in between. This CDR3 is CASSQDWTSGVNEQFF. CDR3 DNA: TGCGCCAGCAGCCAAGATTGGACCTCCGGGGTCAATGAGCAGTTCTTC.

The chain is built from TRBV5-6 and TRBJ2-5; no reliable D call. Germline V gene data show CDR1 as SGHDT and CDR2 as YYEEEE. The CDR3 is 13 amino acids. V lost 0 bases and J lost 5, with 8 bases in between. Written as DNA, the CDR3 is TGTGCCAGCAGCTTGGATACCTCCGAGACCCAGTACTTC. Translated: CASSLDTSETQYF.

This clone is a singleton in its sample. The chain uses TRBV7-6 and TRBJ2-2, with TRBD2 as a possible D gene (5 bases). V dropped 5 bases and J dropped 2 bases, with 15 bases sitting between them. Germline CDR1 SGHVS, CDR2 FNYEAQ. This CDR3 contains 16 residues. The CDR3 region has the DNA TGTGCCAGCAGCCCTTGGCTGAGGGAAAACACCGGGGAGCTGTTTTTT. Protein sequence: CASSPWLRENTGELFF.

This chain connects TRBV29-1 to TRBJ1-2; the D is unclear. The germline V gene has CDR1 SQVTM and CDR2 ANQGSEA. Trimming took 4 bases from V and 2 from J, leaving 5 bases between them. This CDR3 region has 11 residues. In DNA, the CDR3 is TGCAGCGTTGTCCTGAACTATGGCTACACCTTC. Translating it yields CSVVLNYGYTF.

The V and J genes are TRBV5-6 and TRBJ2-1; 7 bases align to TRBD1. J lost 0 bases, V lost 4 bases, and 7 bases had no gene match. There are 16 residues in the CDR3. In germline, CDR1 is SGHDT, CDR2 YYEEEE. Here the CDR3 DNA reads TGTGCCAGCAGCATACAAAGGGGGCGCTCCTACAATGAGCAGTTCTTC. Its protein is CASSIQRGRSYNEQFF.

The rearrangement links TRBV6-5 to TRBJ1-2; D not certain. This CDR3 has 13 amino acids. Germline V lookup: CDR1 MNHEY, CDR2 SVGAGI. With 0 bases removed from V and 7 bases from J, the gap between germline ends came to 9 bases. Here the CDR3 reads CASSYSELGGYTF. In DNA form, the CDR3 reads TGTGCCAGCAGTTACTCGGAGTTAGGTGGCTACACCTTC.

The gene calls are TRBV6-5 and TRBJ1-2, with 7 nucleotides matching TRBD1. The CDR3 extends over 12 amino acids. CDR1 MNHEY and CDR2 SVGAGI come from the germline V gene. J lost 8 bases, V lost 6 bases, and 6 bases had no gene match. The CDR3 sequence: CASSPGQAGYTF. The CDR3 DNA is TGTGCCAGCAGCCCCGGACAGGCGGGCTACACCTTC.

This clone rates as medium-sized. The V and J genes are TRBV19 and TRBJ2-3; 8 bases match TRBD1. V was pared by 1 base and J by 2 bases, with 2 bases of the junction left unmatched. In germline, CDR1 is LNHDA, CDR2 SQIVND (reference sequence). This CDR3 comprises 15 residues. The CDR3 loop reads CASSIGQGHTDTQYF. CDR3 in DNA: TGTGCCAGTAGTATAGGACAGGGGCACACAGATACGCAGTATTTT.

This clone was picked up a small number of times. CDR3 sequence reads: CASTSNDEQYF. As DNA, the CDR3 is TGTGCCAGCACGTCCAACGACGAGCAGTACTTC. The chain joins TRBV6-5 to TRBJ2-7; D is unresolved. From germline, CDR1 is MNHEY and CDR2 SVGAGI. The CDR3 is made up of 11 amino acids. V lost 7 bases, J lost 5 bases, and 9 bases lay in between.